Listed here is a single T cell receptor beta chain. Its antigen is still unknown. No much larger clone exists at a distance of one base, and base qualities are not known. The protocol used for the library was PCR. Sequenced on an Illumina HiSeq 2500. TCR library preparation used molecular barcoding, with unique molecular identifiers applied to normalize quantification of the TCRbeta repertoire. The public sequencing data were trimmed at Q25 with fastp and processed into clonotypes with MiXCR by TCRdb, which kept only in-frame beta chains. Rows matching on CDR3 protein sequence are summarized as one entry with the most common DNA and genes. Across this sample there are 350,000 to 450,000 distinct CDR3 sequences, with roughly 14% seen only once. About 4.5% of the sample comes from the top ten. The sample belongs to a study of T-cell reconstitution after alpha-beta-depleted transplantation in children (dated by TCRdb to the mid-2010s). Broadly, across the study: Using TCR repertoire profiling, the study quantitatively followed how T-cell immune reconstitution unfolded in children after TCRalphabeta/CD19-depleted allogeneic hematopoietic cell transplantation.

For CDR1 and CDR2, the germline V gene (reference sequence) lists PRHDT and FYEKMQ. V sheds 0 bases and J sheds 2 bases, leaving 7 bases between their ends. Taken from cysteine to phenylalanine, the CDR3 has 14 residues. Here the CDR3 DNA is all that survives: 42 bases in frame from base 1. The TCR originated in a human donor who donated a stem cell graft to a child with Fanconi anemia. Sequenced here: PBMCs, sampled from the stem cell graft. The chain is encoded by TRBV13 joined to TRBJ1-1; no D gene call is confident. The CDR3 protein is CASSLGMGNTEAFF. In nucleotides, the sequence is TGTGCCAGCAGCTTAGGAATGGGTAACACTGAAGCTTTCTTT.